Listed here is a single TCR beta chain. The sample is drawn from a study of blood T cell repertoires in COVID-19. About the study: The United States, Italy and Spain were the sources of the acute and convalescent COVID-19 samples. PBMCs, B-cell-depleted T cells, or T cells provided the cDNA or gDNA that made up the material.

While infection was still active, Seattle patients were enrolled and then followed longitudinally. The CDR3 length is 12 residues. The V and J ends lost 2 bases and 8 bases respectively, with 9 bases between them. Original analysis: By means of reference gene primer amplification, nucleated cell counts were estimated. Some clones are missing from TCRdb's copy, which holds only in-frame ones; the method was immunoSEQ multiplex PCR. Clone size and V and J calls were adopted from that table, with D and trimming inferred from the DNA. Of under 350,000 clones in the sample, over 85% were seen once. The V gene is TRBV12-3 or TRBV12-4, the J gene TRBJ1-2; D remains unclear. The specimen sequenced was peripheral blood. The TCR was taken from a woman aged 25 to 39 with COVID-19, enrolled during active disease. CDR3 protein: CASSLNLEGYTF. CDR3 DNA sequence: TGTGCCAGCAGTTTAAATCTGGAGGGCTACACCTTC.